This is a list of T cell receptor beta chains from one sample in a study of vaccination and CD4 T cells after COVID-19. TCRdb itself ran the PCR reads through MiXCR, one entry per CDR3 protein. The sample lists about 23,000 distinct CDR3 sequences, roughly 62% occurring once. These receptors lack a known antigen. Sequencing used CD4+ T cells from blood, cultured in vitro, obtained after SARS-CoV-2 vaccination. These receptors were collected from a human donor who received a COVID-19 vaccine. Each CDR3 is given with its conserved first and last residue. A D gene is named only where the DNA matches it firmly. Only some rows state a clone size, as once, few, many or a class for expanded clones.

>NA|12|TRBV20-1|NA|TRBJ2-5
CSARGGLETQYF
TGCAGTGCTAGAGGGGGCTTAGAGACCCAGTACTTC
>TRBD1|16|TRBV6-1|few|TRBJ1-6
CASSKGAWGNNSPLHF
TGTGCCAGCAGTAAGGGGGCATGGGGTAATAATTCACCCCTCCACTTT
>NA|14|TRBV6-1|NA|TRBJ1-5
CASSIFQGSQPQHF
TGTGCCAGCAGCATCTTTCAGGGTAGTCAGCCCCAGCATTTT
>NA|13|TRBV7-2|NA|TRBJ1-1
CASSLPRNTEAFF
TGTGCCAGCAGCTTACCAAGAAACACTGAAGCTTTCTTT
>TRBD1|14|TRBV20-1|NA|TRBJ1-1
CSATWDRGMPEAFF
TGCAGTGCTACTTGGGACAGGGGAATGCCTGAAGCTTTCTTT
>NA|11|TRBV3-1|NA|TRBJ2-5
CASSQPGTQYF
TGTGCCAGCAGCCAGCCCGGGACCCAGTACTTC
>NA|14|TRBV19|NA|TRBJ1-2
CASKLGAANYGYTF
TGTGCCAGTAAATTAGGGGCAGCTAACTATGGCTACACCTTC
>NA|14|TRBV25-1|few|TRBJ1-2
CASSETSSGARYTF
TGTGCCAGCAGTGAAACGAGCTCAGGGGCCCGGTACACCTTC
>NA|17|TRBV24-1|NA|TRBJ2-3
CATSDDSGWGSTDTQYF
TGTGCCACCAGTGACGACTCAGGGTGGGGGTCCACAGATACGCAGTATTTT
>NA|15|TRBV30|NA|TRBJ2-5
CAWSLNGAPSGTQYF
TGTGCCTGGAGTCTTAACGGGGCCCCCAGCGGGACCCAGTACTTC
>NA|16|TRBV25-1|NA|TRBJ1-2
CASSQNRMQTNYGYTF
TGTGCCAGCAGCCAGAATAGGATGCAGACTAACTATGGCTACACCTTC
>TRBD1|17|TRBV19|NA|TRBJ1-2
CASSPREVTGGIYGYTF
TGTGCCAGTAGTCCCCGGGAAGTGACAGGGGGCATCTATGGCTACACCTTC
>TRBD1|14|TRBV2|NA|TRBJ1-2
CASSEARTGLGYTF
TGTGCCAGCAGTGAAGCTCGGACAGGGTTGGGCTACACCTTC
>NA|13|TRBV7-9|NA|TRBJ1-5
CASSSTGNQPQHF
TGTGCCAGCAGCTCGACAGGTAATCAGCCCCAGCATTTT
>NA|14|TRBV29-1|NA|TRBJ2-5
CSVVVQGRQETQYF
TGCAGCGTTGTGGTACAGGGCCGACAAGAGACCCAGTACTTC
>TRBD1|14|TRBV19|few|TRBJ1-2
CASSRVDRVEGYTF
TGTGCCAGTAGTCGAGTGGACAGGGTGGAGGGCTACACCTTC
>NA|12|TRBV20-1|NA|TRBJ1-1
CSANRPNTEAFF
TGCAGTGCTAACCGCCCGAACACTGAAGCTTTCTTT